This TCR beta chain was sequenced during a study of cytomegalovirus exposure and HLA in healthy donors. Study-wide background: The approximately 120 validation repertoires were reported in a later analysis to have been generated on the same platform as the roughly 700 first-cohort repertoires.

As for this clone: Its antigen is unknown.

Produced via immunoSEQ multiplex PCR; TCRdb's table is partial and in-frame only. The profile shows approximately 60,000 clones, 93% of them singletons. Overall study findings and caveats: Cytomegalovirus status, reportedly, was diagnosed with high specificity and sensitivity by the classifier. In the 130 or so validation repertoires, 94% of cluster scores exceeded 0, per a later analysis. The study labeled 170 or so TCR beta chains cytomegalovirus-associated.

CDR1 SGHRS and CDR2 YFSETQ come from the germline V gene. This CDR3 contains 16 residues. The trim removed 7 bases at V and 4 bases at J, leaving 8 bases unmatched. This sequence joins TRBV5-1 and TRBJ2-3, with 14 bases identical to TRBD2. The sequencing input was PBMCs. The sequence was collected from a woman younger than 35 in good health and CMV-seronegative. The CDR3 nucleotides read TGCGCCAGCGGTCCCGGGACTAGCGGGGGACCAGATACGCAGTATTTT. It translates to CASGPGTSGGPDTQYF.